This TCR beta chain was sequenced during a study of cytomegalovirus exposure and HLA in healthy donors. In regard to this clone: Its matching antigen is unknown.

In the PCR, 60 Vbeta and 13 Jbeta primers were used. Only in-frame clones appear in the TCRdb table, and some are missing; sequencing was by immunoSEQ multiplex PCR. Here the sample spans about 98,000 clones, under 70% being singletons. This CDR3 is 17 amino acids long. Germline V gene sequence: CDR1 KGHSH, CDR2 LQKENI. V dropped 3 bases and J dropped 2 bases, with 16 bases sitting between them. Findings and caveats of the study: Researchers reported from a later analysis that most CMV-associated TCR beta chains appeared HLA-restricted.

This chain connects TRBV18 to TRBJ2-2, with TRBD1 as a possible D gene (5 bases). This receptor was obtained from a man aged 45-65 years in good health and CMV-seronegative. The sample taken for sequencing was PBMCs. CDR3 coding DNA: TGTGCCAGCTCACCGATGCCAGGGCGAACCAACACCGGGGAGCTGTTTTTT. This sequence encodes CASSPMPGRTNTGELFF.